These 10 T cell receptor beta chains originate from one sample sequenced in a study of CXCR3-negative and CXCR3-positive naive CD8 T cells. Their antigen targets remain unknown. Points from the study as a whole: Naive cells that were CXCR3-positive had more hydrophobic TRB CDR3s (compared with CXCR3-negative naive cells).

Carrying UMI labels, the TRB cDNA libraries were prepared through 5' RACE. TCRdb re-analyzed the 5' RACE reads; it lists each CDR3 protein once, without DNA. The sample has 84,000 or so distinct CDR3 sequences. Sequencing was performed on naive CXCR3+ CD8+ T cells from blood. Subset here: CD45RO-CCR7+CD27+CD95- naive CD8+ T cells expressing CXCR3 (TNR3+). These receptors were taken from a human donor in good health. Some clones in this sample may be carry-over from other donors' samples.

The chain links TRBV27 to TRBJ1-1; TCRdb's D call, TRBD1, is unchecked because there is no DNA. The CDR3 has 12 residues. In germline, CDR1 is MNHEY, CDR2 SMNVEV (reference sequence). CDR3 in amino acids: CASSPGPKEAFF.

This rearrangement joins TRBV2 to TRBJ2-7; TCRdb selects TRBD1, and the lack of DNA leaves this call unchecked. Germline loops: CDR1 SNHLY, CDR2 FYNNEI. This CDR3 is built from 14 residues. The CDR3: CASRPSGGGYEQYF. The full variable domain, its missing parts supplied by reference TRBV2 and TRBJ2-7, is EPEVTQTPSHQVTQMGQEVILRCVPISNHLYFYWYRQILGQKVEFLVSFYNNEISEKSEIFDDQFSVERPDGSNFTLKIRSTKLEDSAMYFCASRPSGGGYEQYFGPGTRLTVT.

This CDR3 reads CSVEDWDLNTDTQYF. The chain links TRBV29-1 to TRBJ2-3; the D call of TRBD2 rests on TCRdb alone, since no DNA is present to check it. The germline V gene encodes CDR1 SQVTM and CDR2 ANQGSEA. CDR3 length: 15 amino acids.

The chain recombines TRBV5-1 with TRBJ2-5; the D call of TRBD2 rests on TCRdb alone, since no DNA is present to check it. The germline V gene has CDR1 SGHRS and CDR2 YFSETQ. The CDR3 length is 15 residues. The CDR3: CASSFSAGGQETQYF.

CDR3 in amino acids: CAMTSGDEQYF. The V call is TRBV10-3, the J call TRBJ2-7; TCRdb's D gene call, TRBD1, goes unchecked for lack of DNA. The CDR3 is made up of 11 amino acids. The germline CDR1 and CDR2 sequences are ENHRY and SYGVKD.

The chain links TRBV7-7 to TRBJ1-1. CDR3 length: 12 amino acids. Germline V CDR1 and CDR2: SSHAT, FNYEAQ (reference sequence). CDR3: CASSLWGTEALF. The full variable domain, rest sourced from reference TRBV7-7 and TRBJ1-1, is GAGVSQSPRYKVTKRGQDVTLRCDPISSHATLYWYQQALGQGPEFLTYFNYEAQPDKSGLPSDRFSAERPEGSISTLTIQRTEQRDSAMYRCASSLWGTEALFGQGTRLTVV.

J is TRBJ1-5 and V is TRBV21-1. TRBV21-1 is a known pseudogene. The CDR3 contains 12 residues. CDR3 amino acids: CASSNGVTAQHF.

The chain recombines TRBV7-9 with TRBJ2-5; TCRdb reports TRBD2, a call that lacks DNA to check it against. In germline, CDR1 is SEHNR, CDR2 FQNEAQ (reference sequence). This CDR3 spans 14 amino acids. The CDR3 here is CASSVGGAKETQYF. Full variable domain (missing parts from reference TRBV7-9 and TRBJ2-5): DTGVSQNPRHKITKRGQNVTFRCDPISEHNRLYWYRQTLGQGPEFLTYFQNEAQLEKSRLLSDRFSAERPKGSFSTLEIQRTEQGDSAMYLCASSVGGAKETQYFGPGTRLLVL.

The chain recombines TRBV7-2 with TRBJ2-7. From germline, CDR1 is SGHTA and CDR2 FQGNSA. The CDR3 extends over 14 amino acids. Here the CDR3 reads CASSRAISTYEQYF.

V gene TRBV29-1 combines with J gene TRBJ2-3; TCRdb outputs TRBD1, but without DNA this stays unchecked. This CDR3 is 14 amino acids long. Germline CDR1 reads SQVTM; CDR2 reads ANQGSEA. This CDR3 is CSVVLGRNTDTQYF.